The text below deals with one T cell receptor beta chain. The antigen is not known. Among the patients, aged 18 to 65, hyperthyroidism was newly diagnosed and had lasted under 2 months. The diagnostic basis comprised clinical symptoms, serum thyroxine and TRAb, thyroid ultrasound and orbital computed tomography. This sample is part of a study of T cells in Graves' hyperthyroidism and ophthalmopathy. Across the study: Once the initial diagnosis was made, peripheral blood was obtained before any treatment. General study points: For ophthalmopathy, model prediction preceded onset by a median roughly 5.9 months.

Template material for amplifying TCR beta CDR3 regions consisted of RNA transcripts. TCR CDR3 regions were first amplified by RT-PCR with HTBI primers. TCRdb independently ran MiXCR on the multiplex PCR reads; one entry per CDR3 protein. The table has some 620,000 distinct CDR3 sequences, around 15% seen once; the top ten hold 3% to 4%. The V gene's germline CDR1 is SNHLY and CDR2 FYNNEI. Trimming at V came to 5 bases and at J to 1 base, leaving 4 bases not matched to a gene. This CDR3 comprises 15 residues. What was sequenced was blood. V is TRBV2 and J is TRBJ1-5; 8 bases line up with TRBD1. The sequence was collected from a woman in her 30s with Graves' hyperthyroidism. The chain's CDR3 is CASSPQGESNQPQHF. CDR3 nucleotide sequence: TGTGCCAGCAGTCCACAGGGGGAGAGCAATCAGCCCCAGCATTTT. The full variable domain, its missing parts supplied by reference TRBV2 and TRBJ1-5, is EPEVTQTPSHQVTQMGQEVILRCVPISNHLYFYWYRQILGQKVEFLVSFYNNEISEKSEIFDDQFSVERPDGSNFTLKIRSTKLEDSAMYFCASSPQGESNQPQHFGDGTRLSIL.